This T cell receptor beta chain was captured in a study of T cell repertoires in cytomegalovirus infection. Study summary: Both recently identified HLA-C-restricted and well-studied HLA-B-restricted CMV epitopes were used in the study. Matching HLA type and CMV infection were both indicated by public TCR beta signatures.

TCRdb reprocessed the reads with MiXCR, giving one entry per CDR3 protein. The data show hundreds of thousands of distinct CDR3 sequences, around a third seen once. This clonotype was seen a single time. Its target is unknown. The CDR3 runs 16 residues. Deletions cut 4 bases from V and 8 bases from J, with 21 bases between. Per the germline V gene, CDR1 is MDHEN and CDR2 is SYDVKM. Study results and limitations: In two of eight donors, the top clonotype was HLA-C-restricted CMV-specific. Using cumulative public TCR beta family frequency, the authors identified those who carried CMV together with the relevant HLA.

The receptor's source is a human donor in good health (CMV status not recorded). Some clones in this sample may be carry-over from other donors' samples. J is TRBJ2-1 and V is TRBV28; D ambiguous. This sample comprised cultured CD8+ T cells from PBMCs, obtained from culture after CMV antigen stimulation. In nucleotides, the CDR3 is TGTGCCAGCAGTTCTATCCCCCTACGTACCGCGGATGAGCAGTTCTTC. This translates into CASSSIPLRTADEQFF.